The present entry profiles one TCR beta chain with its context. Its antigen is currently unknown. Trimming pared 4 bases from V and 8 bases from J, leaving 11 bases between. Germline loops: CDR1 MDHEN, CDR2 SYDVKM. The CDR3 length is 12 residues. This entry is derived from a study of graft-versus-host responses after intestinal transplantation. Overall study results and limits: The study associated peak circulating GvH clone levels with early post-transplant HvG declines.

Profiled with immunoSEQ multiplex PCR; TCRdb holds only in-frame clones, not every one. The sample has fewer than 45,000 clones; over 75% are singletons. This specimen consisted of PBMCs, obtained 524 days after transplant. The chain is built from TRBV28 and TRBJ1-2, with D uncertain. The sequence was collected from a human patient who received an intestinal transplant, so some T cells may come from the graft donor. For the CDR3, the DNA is TGTGCCAGCAGTTCAGGAGTCCAGGGCTACACCTTC. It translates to CASSSGVQGYTF.